This T cell receptor beta chain derives from a study of beta chain features in type 1 diabetes. Study conclusions and caveats: Shorter templates might be favored by PCR, and equally so in patients and in controls. The naive, central memory and Treg TCRB repertoires of patients appeared to be more similar to one another than those of healthy donors.

The table lists this clone with a few counts. The target antigen is unknown. Sequencing targeted expressed TCRB transcripts, as all isolated RNA had been reverse transcribed. Produced via immunoSEQ multiplex PCR; TCRdb's table is partial and in-frame only. The table has over 700,000 clones, roughly 15% seen once. The source of this sequence is a woman aged 18-29 years in good health. The sequenced material came from naive CD4+ T cells from blood.

The CDR3 DNA sequence: TGCGCCAGCAGCGACAAGGCGGCAGGCTATGGCTACACCTTC. This translates into CASSDKAAGYGYTF. The chain is built from TRBV5-1 and TRBJ1-2, with D hard to call. V dropped 4 bases and J dropped 4 bases, with 14 bases sitting between them. The CDR3 covers 14 residues. Germline values: CDR1 SGHRS, CDR2 YFSETQ.